The T cell receptor beta chain described here comes from a study of T cell changes during pregnancy in multiple sclerosis. There are 16 residues in the CDR3. Germline V lookup: CDR1 LNHNV, CDR2 YYDKDF (reference sequence). With V trimmed by 8 bases and J by 4 bases, 10 bases remained unmatched. TCRdb keeps only in-frame clones here, not all; method: immunoSEQ multiplex PCR. The profile shows roughly 99,000 clones, 85% to 95% of them singletons. J is TRBJ2-3 and V is TRBV15; 12 nucleotides agree with TRBD2. This specimen consisted of peripheral blood, obtained in the third trimester of pregnancy. The sequence was obtained from a female donor in good health, enrolled as a control in a pregnancy study. Here the CDR3 reads CATATDLAGGPDTQYF. The DNA for the CDR3 is TGTGCCACCGCAACTGACCTAGCGGGGGGGCCAGATACGCAGTATTTT. Based on the CDR3 plus reference TRBV15 and TRBJ2-3, the full variable domain is DAMVIQNPRYQVTQFGKPVTLSCSQTLNHNVMYWYQQKSSQAPKLLFHYYDKDFNNEADTPDNFQSRRPNTSFCFLDIRSPGLGDTAMYLCATATDLAGGPDTQYFGPGTRLTVL.